This T cell receptor (beta chain) originates from a study of identical twins. Findings and caveats of the study: Out-of-frame sharing of TCR alpha in monozygotic twins was underestimated by models. The study reached conclusions through statistical analysis that was cross-sectional, not following the same donors.

There are many counts of this clonotype. Its matching antigen is unknown. This CDR3 spans 12 amino acids. V was pared by 0 bases and J by 7 bases, with 6 bases between. Germline CDR1 MNHEY, CDR2 SVGAGI. MiXCR, applied by TCRdb to the 5' RACE reads, yields one record per CDR3 protein. The sample lists 1,800,000 or so distinct CDR3 sequences, under 35% occurring once. The chain joins TRBV6-5 to TRBJ1-1; D is possibly TRBD1 (5 bases). Sequencing was done on a sample of cord blood. The TCR comes from a newborn girl in good health. CDR3 region: CASSYSGGEAFF. In nucleotides, the CDR3 is TGTGCCAGCAGTTACTCCGGGGGTGAAGCTTTCTTT.